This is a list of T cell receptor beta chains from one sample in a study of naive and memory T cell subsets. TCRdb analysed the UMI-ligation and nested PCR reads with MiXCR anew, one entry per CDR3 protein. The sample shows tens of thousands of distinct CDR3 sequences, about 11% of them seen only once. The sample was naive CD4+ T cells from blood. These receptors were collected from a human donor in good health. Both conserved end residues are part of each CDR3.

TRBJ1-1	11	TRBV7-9	CASSLSGGAFF
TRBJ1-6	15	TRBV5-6	CASSLYEQPNSPLHF
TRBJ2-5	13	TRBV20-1	CSAPDRPQETQYF
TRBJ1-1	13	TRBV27	CASSLRQKGLAFF
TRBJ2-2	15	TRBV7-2	CASSLARTNTGELFF
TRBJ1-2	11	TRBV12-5	CAGNSYYGYTF
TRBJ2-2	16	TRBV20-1	CSGRKTGTTNTGELFF
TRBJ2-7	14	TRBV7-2	CASSLAGQAGEQYF
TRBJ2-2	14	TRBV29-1	CSVGSRGVAGELFF
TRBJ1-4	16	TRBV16	CASSQSGAGRKEKLFF
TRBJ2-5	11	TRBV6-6	CASSGVGTQYF
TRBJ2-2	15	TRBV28	CASSSRDRRTGELFF
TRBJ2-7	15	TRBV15	CATSTSTSAWAEQYF
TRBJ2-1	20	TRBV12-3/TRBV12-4	CASSSSGLAGVHSSYNEQFF
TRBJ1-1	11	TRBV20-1	CSASVRTEAFF
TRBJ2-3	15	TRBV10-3	CAISESSTQPDTQYF
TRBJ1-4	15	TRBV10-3	CAISESGTGVEKLFF
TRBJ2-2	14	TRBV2	CASSEGSLPGELFF
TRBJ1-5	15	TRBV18	CASSGGQGLHQPQHF
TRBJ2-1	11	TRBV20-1	CSARIDNEQFF
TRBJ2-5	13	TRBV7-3	CASNRMLRETQYF
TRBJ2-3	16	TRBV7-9	CASSVDSLAGKDTQYF
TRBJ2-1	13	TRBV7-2	CASSLLLGEWQFF
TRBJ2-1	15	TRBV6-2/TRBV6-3	CASSFGGDYYNEQFF
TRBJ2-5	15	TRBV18	CASSPRDNTQETQYF
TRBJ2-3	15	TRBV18	CASSPETGNTDTQYF
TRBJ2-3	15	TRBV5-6	CASSLLAGYTDTQYF
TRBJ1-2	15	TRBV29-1	CSVERVYRTGGGYTF
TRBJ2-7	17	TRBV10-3	CAISAGTSGSGTYEQYF
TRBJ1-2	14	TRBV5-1	CASSSLGGSDGYTF
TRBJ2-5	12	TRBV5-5	CASSLMRETQYF
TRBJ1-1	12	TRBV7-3	CASSSGQDEAFF
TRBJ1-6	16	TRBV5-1	CASSLRTGGINSPLHF